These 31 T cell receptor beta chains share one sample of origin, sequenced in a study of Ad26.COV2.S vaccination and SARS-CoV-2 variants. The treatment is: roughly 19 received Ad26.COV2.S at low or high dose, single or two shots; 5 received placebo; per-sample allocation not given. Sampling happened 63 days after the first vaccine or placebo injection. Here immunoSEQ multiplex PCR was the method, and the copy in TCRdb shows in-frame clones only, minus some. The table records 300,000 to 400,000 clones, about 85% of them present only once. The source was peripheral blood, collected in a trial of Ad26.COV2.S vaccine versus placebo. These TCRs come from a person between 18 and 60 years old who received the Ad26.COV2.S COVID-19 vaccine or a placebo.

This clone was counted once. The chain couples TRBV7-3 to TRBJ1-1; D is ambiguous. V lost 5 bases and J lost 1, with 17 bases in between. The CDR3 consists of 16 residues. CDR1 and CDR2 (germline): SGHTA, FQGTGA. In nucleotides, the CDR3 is TGTGCCAGCAGCAAAGCCCGGACGACTGGGAACACTGAAGCTTTCTTT. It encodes CASSKARTTGNTEAFF. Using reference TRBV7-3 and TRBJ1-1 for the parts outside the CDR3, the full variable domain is GAGVSQTPSNKVTEKGKYVELRCDPISGHTALYWYRQSLGQGPEFLIYFQGTGAADDSGLPNDRFFAVRPEGSVSTLKIQRTERGDSAVYLCASSKARTTGNTEAFFGQGTRLTVV.

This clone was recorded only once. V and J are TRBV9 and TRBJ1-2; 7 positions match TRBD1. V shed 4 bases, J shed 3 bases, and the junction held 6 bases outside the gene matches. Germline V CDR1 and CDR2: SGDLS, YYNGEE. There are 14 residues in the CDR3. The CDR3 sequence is CASSTRTGDYGYTF. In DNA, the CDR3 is TGTGCCAGCAGCACCAGGACAGGAGACTATGGCTACACCTTC.

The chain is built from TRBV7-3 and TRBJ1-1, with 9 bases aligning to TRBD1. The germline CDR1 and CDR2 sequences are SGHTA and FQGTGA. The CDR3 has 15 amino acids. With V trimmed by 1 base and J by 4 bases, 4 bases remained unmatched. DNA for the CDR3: TGTGCCAGCAGCTTAAGACAGGGGGGAGGCACTGAAGCTTTCTTT. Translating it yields CASSLRQGGGTEAFF. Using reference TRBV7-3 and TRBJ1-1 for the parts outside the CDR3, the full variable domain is GAGVSQTPSNKVTEKGKYVELRCDPISGHTALYWYRQSLGQGPEFLIYFQGTGAADDSGLPNDRFFAVRPEGSVSTLKIQRTERGDSAVYLCASSLRQGGGTEAFFGQGTRLTVV.

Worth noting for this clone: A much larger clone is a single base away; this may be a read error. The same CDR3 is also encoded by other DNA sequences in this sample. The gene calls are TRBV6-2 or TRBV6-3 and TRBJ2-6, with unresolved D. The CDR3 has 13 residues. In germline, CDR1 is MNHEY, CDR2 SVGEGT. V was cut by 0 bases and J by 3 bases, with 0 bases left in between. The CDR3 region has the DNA TGTGCCAGCAGTTACTCTGGGGCCAACGTCCTGACTTTC. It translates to CASSYSGANVLTF.

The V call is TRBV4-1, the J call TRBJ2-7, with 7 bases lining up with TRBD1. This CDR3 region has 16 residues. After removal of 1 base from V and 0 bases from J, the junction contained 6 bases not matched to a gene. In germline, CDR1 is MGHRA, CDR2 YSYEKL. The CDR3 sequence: CASSQAPGTASYEQYF. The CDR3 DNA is TGCGCCAGCAGCCAAGCCCCCGGGACAGCCTCCTACGAGCAGTACTTC.

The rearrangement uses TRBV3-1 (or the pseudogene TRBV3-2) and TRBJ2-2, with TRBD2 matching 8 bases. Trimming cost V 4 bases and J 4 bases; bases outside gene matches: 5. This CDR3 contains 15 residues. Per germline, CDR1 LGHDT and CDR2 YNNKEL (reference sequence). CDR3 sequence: CASSPFRGGTGELFF. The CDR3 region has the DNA TGTGCCAGCAGCCCATTCCGGGGGGGCACCGGGGAGCTGTTTTTT.

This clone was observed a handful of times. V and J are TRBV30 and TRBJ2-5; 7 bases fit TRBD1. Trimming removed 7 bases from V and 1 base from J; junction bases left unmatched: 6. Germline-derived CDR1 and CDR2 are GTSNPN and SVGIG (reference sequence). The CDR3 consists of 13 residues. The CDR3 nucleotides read TGTGCCTCCTCCGACAGGGCCCAAGAGACCCAGTACTTC. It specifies CASSDRAQETQYF.

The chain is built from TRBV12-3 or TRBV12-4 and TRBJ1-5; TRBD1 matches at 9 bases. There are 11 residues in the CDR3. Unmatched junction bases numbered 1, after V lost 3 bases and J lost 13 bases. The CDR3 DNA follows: TGTGCCAGCAGTTTGACAGGGGGTCAGCATTTT. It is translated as CASSLTGGQHF.

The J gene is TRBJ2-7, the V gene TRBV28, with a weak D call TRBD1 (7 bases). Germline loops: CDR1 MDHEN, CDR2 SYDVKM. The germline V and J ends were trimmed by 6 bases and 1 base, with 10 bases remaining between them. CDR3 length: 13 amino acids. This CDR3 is CASREGQSYEQYF. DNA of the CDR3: TGTGCCAGCAGGGAGGGACAGTCCTACGAGCAGTACTTC.

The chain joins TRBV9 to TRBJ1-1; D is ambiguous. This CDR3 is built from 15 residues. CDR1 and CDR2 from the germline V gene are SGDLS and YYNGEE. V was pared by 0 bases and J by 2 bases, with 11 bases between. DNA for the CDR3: TGTGCCAGCAGCGTAGCTTACGCGGGAAACACTGAAGCTTTCTTT. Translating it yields CASSVAYAGNTEAFF.

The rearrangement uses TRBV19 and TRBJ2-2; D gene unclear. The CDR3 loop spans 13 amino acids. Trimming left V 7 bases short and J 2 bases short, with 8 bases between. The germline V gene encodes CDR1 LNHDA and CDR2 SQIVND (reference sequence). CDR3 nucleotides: TGTGCCAGTACCATGGGAAACACCGGGGAGCTGTTTTTT. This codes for CASTMGNTGELFF. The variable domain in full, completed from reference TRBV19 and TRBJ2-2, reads DGGITQSPKYLFRKEGQNVTLSCEQNLNHDAMYWYRQDPGQGLRLIYYSQIVNDFQKGDIAEGYSVSREKKESFPLTVTSAQKNPTAFYLCASTMGNTGELFFGEGSRLTVL.

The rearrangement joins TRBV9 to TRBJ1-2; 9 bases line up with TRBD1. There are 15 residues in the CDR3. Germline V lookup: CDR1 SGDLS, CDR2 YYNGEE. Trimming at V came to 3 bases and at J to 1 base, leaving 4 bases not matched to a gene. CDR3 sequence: CASSGGTGINYGYTF. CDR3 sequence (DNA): TGTGCCAGCAGCGGCGGGACAGGGATTAACTATGGCTACACCTTC.

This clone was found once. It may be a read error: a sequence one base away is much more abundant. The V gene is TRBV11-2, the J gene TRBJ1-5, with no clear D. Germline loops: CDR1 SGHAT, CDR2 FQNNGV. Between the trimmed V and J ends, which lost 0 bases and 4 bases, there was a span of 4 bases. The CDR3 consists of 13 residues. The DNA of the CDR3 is TGTGCCAGCAGCTTAGAGGTTAATCAGCCCCAGCATTTT. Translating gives CASSLEVNQPQHF.

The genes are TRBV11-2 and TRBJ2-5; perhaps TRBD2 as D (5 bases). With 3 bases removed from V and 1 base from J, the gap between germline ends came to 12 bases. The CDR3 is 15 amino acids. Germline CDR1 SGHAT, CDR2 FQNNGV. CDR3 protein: CASSFSSGRQETQYF. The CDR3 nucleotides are TGTGCCAGCAGCTTCAGCAGCGGACGCCAAGAGACCCAGTACTTC.

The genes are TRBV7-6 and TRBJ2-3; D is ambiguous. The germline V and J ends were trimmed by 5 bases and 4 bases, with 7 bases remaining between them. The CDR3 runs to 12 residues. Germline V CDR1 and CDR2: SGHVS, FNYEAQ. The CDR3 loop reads CASSLLADTQYF. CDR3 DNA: TGTGCCAGCAGCCTGTTGGCAGATACGCAGTATTTT.

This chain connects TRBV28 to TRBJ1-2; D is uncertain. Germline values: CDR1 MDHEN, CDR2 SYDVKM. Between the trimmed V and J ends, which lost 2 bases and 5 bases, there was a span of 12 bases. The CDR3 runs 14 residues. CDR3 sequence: CASSLLGSRYGYTF. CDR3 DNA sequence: TGTGCCAGCAGTTTACTAGGCTCTCGGTATGGCTACACCTTC.

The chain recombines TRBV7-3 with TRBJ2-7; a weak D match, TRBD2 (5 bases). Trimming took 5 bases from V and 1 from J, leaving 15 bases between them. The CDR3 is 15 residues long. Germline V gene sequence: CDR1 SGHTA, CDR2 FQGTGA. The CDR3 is CASSPTFGVSYEQYF. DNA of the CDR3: TGTGCCAGCAGCCCTACGTTCGGGGTATCCTACGAGCAGTACTTC.

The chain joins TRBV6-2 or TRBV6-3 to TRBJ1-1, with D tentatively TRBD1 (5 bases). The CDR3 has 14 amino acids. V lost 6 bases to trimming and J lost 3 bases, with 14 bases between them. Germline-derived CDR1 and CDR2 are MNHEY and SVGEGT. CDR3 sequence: CASSLYPGDTEAFF. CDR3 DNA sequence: TGTGCCAGCAGCTTATACCCGGGGGACACTGAAGCTTTCTTT.

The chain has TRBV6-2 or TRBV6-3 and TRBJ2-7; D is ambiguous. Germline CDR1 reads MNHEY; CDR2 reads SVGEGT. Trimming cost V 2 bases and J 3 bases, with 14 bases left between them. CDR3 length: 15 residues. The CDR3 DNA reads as TGTGCCAGCAGTTACCCCCGCAGGCTTAACTACGAGCAGTACTTC. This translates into CASSYPRRLNYEQYF.

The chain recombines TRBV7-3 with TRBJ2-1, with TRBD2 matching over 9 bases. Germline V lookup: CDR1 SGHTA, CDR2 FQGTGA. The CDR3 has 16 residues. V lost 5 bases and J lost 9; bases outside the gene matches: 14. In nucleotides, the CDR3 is TGTGCCAGCAGCCCCCGGAGGGTAGCGGGAGTAGGTGAGCAGTTCTTC. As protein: CASSPRRVAGVGEQFF.

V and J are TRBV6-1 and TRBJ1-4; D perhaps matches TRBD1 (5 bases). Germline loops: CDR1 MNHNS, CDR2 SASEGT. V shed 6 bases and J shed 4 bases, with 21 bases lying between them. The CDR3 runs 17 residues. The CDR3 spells CASRERGNRILNEKLFF. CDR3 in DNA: TGTGCCAGCAGGGAAAGGGGCAACAGGATCCTTAATGAAAAACTGTTTTTT.

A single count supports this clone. CDR3 DNA sequence: TGTGCCAGCAGTATTGGGGGGAACGGCTACACCTTC. This gives the protein CASSIGGNGYTF. V is TRBV25-1 and J is TRBJ1-2; TRBD1 is a possible D gene (5 bases). Deletions cut 5 bases from V and 8 bases from J, with 12 bases between. CDR1 MGHDK and CDR2 SYGVNS come from the germline V gene. The CDR3 contains 12 residues.

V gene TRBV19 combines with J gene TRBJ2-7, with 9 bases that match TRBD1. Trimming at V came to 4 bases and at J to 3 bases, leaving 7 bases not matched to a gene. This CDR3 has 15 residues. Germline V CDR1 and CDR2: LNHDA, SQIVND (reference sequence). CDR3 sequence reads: CASSTGQGEIYEQYF. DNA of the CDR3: TGTGCCAGTAGTACGGGACAGGGAGAGATCTACGAGCAGTACTTC.

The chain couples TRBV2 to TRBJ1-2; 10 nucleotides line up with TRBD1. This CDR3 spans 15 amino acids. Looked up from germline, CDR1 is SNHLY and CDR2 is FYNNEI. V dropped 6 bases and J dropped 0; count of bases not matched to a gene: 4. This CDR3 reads CASRDRGWANYGYTF. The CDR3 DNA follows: TGTGCCAGCAGGGACAGGGGGTGGGCTAACTATGGCTACACCTTC.

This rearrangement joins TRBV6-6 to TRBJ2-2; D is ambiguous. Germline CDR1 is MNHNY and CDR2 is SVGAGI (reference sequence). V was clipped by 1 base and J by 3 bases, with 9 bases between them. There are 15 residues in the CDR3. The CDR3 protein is CASSYYARDTGELFF. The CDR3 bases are TGTGCCAGCAGTTACTATGCCCGGGACACCGGGGAGCTGTTTTTT.

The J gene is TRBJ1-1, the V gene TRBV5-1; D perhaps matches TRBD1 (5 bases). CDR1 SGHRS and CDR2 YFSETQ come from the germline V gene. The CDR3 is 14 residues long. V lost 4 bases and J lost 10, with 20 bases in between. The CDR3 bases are TGCGCCAGCAGCATCGAAGGGACTGGCCGGGGAGCTTTCTTT. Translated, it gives CASSIEGTGRGAFF.

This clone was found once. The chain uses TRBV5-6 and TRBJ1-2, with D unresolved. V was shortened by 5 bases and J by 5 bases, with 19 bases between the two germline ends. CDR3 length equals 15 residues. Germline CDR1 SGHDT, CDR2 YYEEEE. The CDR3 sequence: CASRKMGDAVYGYTF. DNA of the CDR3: TGTGCCAGCAGGAAGATGGGAGATGCCGTTTATGGCTACACCTTC.

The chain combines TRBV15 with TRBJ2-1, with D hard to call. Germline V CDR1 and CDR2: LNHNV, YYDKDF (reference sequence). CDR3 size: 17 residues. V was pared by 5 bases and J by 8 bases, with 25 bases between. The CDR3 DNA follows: TGTGCCACCAGCGCCCTAAGGCAGCATTTTGAATTCGATGAGCAGTTCTTC. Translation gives CATSALRQHFEFDEQFF.

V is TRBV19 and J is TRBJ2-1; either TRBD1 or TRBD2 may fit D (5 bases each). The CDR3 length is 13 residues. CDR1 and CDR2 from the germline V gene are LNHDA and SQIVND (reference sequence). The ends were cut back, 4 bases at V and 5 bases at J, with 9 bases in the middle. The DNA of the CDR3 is TGTGCCAGTAGTAGTGGGGGTAACAATGAGCAGTTCTTC. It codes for CASSSGGNNEQFF.

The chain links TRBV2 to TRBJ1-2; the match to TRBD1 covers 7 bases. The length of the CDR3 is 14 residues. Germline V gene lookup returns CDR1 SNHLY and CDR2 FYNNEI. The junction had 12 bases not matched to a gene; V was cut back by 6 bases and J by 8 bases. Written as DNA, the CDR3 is TGTGCCAGCAGAATTGTGAAGGGGGCGGAGGGCTACACCTTC. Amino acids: CASRIVKGAEGYTF.

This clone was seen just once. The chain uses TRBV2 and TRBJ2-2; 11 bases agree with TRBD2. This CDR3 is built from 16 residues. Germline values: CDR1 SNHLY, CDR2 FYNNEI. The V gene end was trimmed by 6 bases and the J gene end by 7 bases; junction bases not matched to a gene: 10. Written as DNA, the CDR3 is TGTGCCAGCAGCGAAACTAGCGGGGGAACGGTCGGGGAGCTGTTTTTT. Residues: CASSETSGGTVGELFF.